This TCR beta chain stems from a study of T cells in localized non-small cell lung cancer. Broader study findings: Uninvolved adjacent lung had the highest recorded T cell clonality, with tumor below it. Only one tumor region went through sequencing, so heterogeneity may still be there.

The CDR3 is 15 amino acids. Trimming shortened V by 5 bases and J by 8 bases, and 18 bases separated the two germline ends. Germline CDR1 MDHEN, CDR2 SYDVKM. This clone was counted once. As yet, its antigen is unknown. Measured with immunoSEQ multiplex PCR; TCRdb has only the in-frame clones, and not every one. The repertoire holds fewer than 35,000 clones, with roughly 92% as singletons. This material consisted of peripheral blood, taken before any cancer treatment. The rearrangement uses TRBV28 and TRBJ1-4, with a tentative D call TRBD1 (5 bases). The clonotype comes from a woman aged 40-69 years with stage I lung adenocarcinoma. The CDR3 is CASSLPGQVGEKLFF. CDR3 DNA: TGTGCCAGCAGTCTGCCGGGGCAGGTGGGCGAAAAACTGTTTTTT.